These 24 T cell receptor beta chains were all obtained from the same sample, sequenced in a study of T cells of healthy individuals. TCRdb fed the 5' RACE reads into MiXCR, producing one record per CDR3 protein. Of about 41,000 distinct CDR3 sequences in the sample, more than 4.5% were seen once. The receptors stem from a human donor in good health.

This clonotype was seen more than once but under ten times. The chain links TRBV15 to TRBJ1-6, with a weak D call TRBD1 (5 bases). Germline V gene sequence: CDR1 LNHNV, CDR2 YYDKDF (reference sequence). V gave up 0 bases and J gave up 7 bases, with 13 bases separating them. The CDR3 covers 16 residues. Written as DNA, the CDR3 is TGTGCCACCAGCAGAGATGGGGCCCTTCGCAATTCACCCCTCCACTTT. As protein: CATSRDGALRNSPLHF.

The chain carries TRBV28 and TRBJ1-5, with TRBD1 identical over 9 bases. Germline values: CDR1 MDHEN, CDR2 SYDVKM. V lost 3 bases, J lost 6 bases, and 12 bases stayed unmatched. There are 17 residues in the CDR3. The CDR3 sequence: CASSFRTGQGIRQPQHF. The CDR3 nucleotides read TGTGCCAGCAGTTTCCGTACGGGACAGGGTATCCGTCAGCCCCAGCATTTT. Combining the CDR3 with reference TRBV28 and TRBJ1-5 gives the whole variable domain DVKVTQSSRYLVKRTGEKVFLECVQDMDHENMFWYRQDPGLGLRLIYFSYDVKMKEKGDIPEGYSVSREKKERFSLILESASTNQTSMYLCASSFRTGQGIRQPQHFGDGTRLSIL.

This clonotype was recorded many times. The chain couples TRBV6-1 to TRBJ2-3, with TRBD2 matching over 7 bases. Trimming took 7 bases from V and 2 from J; bases not matched to a gene: 15. CDR3 length equals 17 residues. Germline lookup yields CDR1 MNHNS and CDR2 SASEGT. The CDR3 DNA follows: TGTGCCAGCACCCTCCGACGAGGAGGGAGGGTCACAGATACGCAGTATTTT. Translating gives CASTLRRGGRVTDTQYF.

This clonotype was seen many times. The J gene is TRBJ1-2, the V gene TRBV6-5; D unresolved. V gave up 5 bases and J gave up 2 bases, with 12 bases separating them. The CDR3 totals 14 residues. Germline CDR1 MNHEY, CDR2 SVGAGI. The CDR3 sequence: CASSPYESNYGYTF. The CDR3 bases are TGTGCCAGCAGTCCCTACGAATCCAACTATGGCTACACCTTC.

This clonotype was counted many times. At one of its ends the junction is not consistent with the germline gene, which may arise from a read error. The CDR3 DNA sequence: TGTGCTAGCAGCCCATATCCCGGACAGGGTGAAGCTTTCTTT. Protein product: CASSPYPGQGEAFF. V and J are TRBV7-7 and TRBJ1-1, with 8 nucleotides matching TRBD1. Germline values: CDR1 SSHAT, CDR2 FNYEAQ (reference sequence). The CDR3 spans 14 residues.

This clonotype came up many times. As DNA, the CDR3 is TGTGCCAGCAGCTTCGTGACAGGGGAAGATAACACTGAAGCTTTCTTT. Its translation is CASSFVTGEDNTEAFF. The chain joins TRBV5-5 to TRBJ1-1, with 8 bases aligning to TRBD1. This CDR3 is built from 16 residues. Germline V gene lookup returns CDR1 SGHKS and CDR2 YYEKEE (reference sequence). J lost 2 bases, V lost 2 bases, and 8 bases had no gene match.

This clonotype was seen at least ten times. The chain links TRBV9 to TRBJ2-5, with TRBD2 matching over 7 bases. The CDR3 consists of 17 residues. Germline V gene lookup returns CDR1 SGDLS and CDR2 YYNGEE. J was trimmed by 5 bases and V by 0 bases; bases with no gene match: 13. CDR3 nucleotides: TGTGCCAGCAGCGTAGAAGTGCTAGCGGTACCTTTTGAGACCCAGTACTTC. It codes for CASSVEVLAVPFETQYF.

This clonotype was counted at least ten times. This chain uses TRBV7-2 with TRBJ2-7; D is undetermined. CDR1 is SGHTA and CDR2 is FQGNSA in the germline V gene. The CDR3 runs 12 residues. Trimming cost V 6 bases and J 3 bases, with 9 bases left between them. CDR3 coding DNA: TGTGCCAGCAGTCACCCTGGCTACGAGCAGTACTTC. Its protein product is CASSHPGYEQYF.

The table lists this clonotype with a few counts. The V and J genes are TRBV5-1 and TRBJ2-3; D not resolved. Trimming left V 1 base short and J 6 bases short, with 12 bases between. The CDR3 has 14 amino acids. The V gene's germline CDR1 is SGHRS and CDR2 YFSETQ. The CDR3 region has the DNA TGCGCCAGCAGCTTGCGACGGCCCAAGGATACGCAGTATTTT. Translating gives CASSLRRPKDTQYF.

This clonotype was detected ten times or more. The chain joins TRBV20-1 to TRBJ2-3, with 11 bases identical to TRBD2. CDR1 and CDR2 from the germline V gene are DFQATT and SNEGSKA (reference sequence). Germline trimming cut 3 bases from V and 6 bases from J; bases unmatched to any gene: 8. CDR3 length equals 15 residues. CDR3 nucleotide sequence: TGCAGTGCTAGTTCGGGACTAGCGGCCCCGGATACGCAGTATTTT. This gives the protein CSASSGLAAPDTQYF.

J is TRBJ2-5 and V is TRBV6-5; 7 bases agree with TRBD1. Trimming removed 7 bases from V and 3 bases from J; junction bases left unmatched: 14. The length of the CDR3 is 16 residues. Looked up from germline, CDR1 is MNHEY and CDR2 is SVGAGI. CDR3 nucleotide sequence: TGTGCCAGCAACCGGCTCGTAGGACAGGCGAAAGAGACCCAGTACTTC. Encoded protein: CASNRLVGQAKETQYF.

This clonotype has a handful of counts. The chain employs TRBV15 and TRBJ2-6, with D possibly matching TRBD1 (5 bases). Germline loops: CDR1 LNHNV, CDR2 YYDKDF (reference sequence). The CDR3 totals 17 residues. The V end lost 0 bases, the J end lost 2 bases, and 11 bases lay between the germline ends. In DNA form, the CDR3 reads TGTGCCACCAGCAGAGATCCGGCGACAGCTGGGGCCAACGTCCTGACTTTC. Translated: CATSRDPATAGANVLTF.

There are a few counts of this clonotype. V usage is TRBV5-1 and J usage is TRBJ1-1; D ambiguous. The ends were cut back, 4 bases at V and 3 bases at J, with 13 bases in the middle. CDR1 and CDR2 from the germline V gene are SGHRS and YFSETQ. The CDR3 has 14 amino acids. The CDR3 DNA sequence: TGCGCCAGCAGCCTTGTCCCGTGGGACACTGAAGCTTTCTTT. It encodes CASSLVPWDTEAFF. Complete variable domain (other parts from reference TRBV5-1 and TRBJ1-1): KAGVTQTPRYLIKTRGQQVTLSCSPISGHRSVSWYQQTPGQGLQFLFEYFSETQRNKGNFPGRFSGRQFSNSRSEMNVSTLELGDSALYLCASSLVPWDTEAFFGQGTRLTVV.

This clonotype was seen ten or more times. The chain uses TRBV19 and TRBJ2-1, with TRBD1 matching 8 bases. Looked up from germline, CDR1 is LNHDA and CDR2 is SQIVND (reference sequence). CDR3 size: 15 residues. Germline trimming cut 8 bases from V and 5 bases from J; bases unmatched to any gene: 11. The CDR3 reads CASRTQGATNNEQFF. The CDR3 nucleotides are TGTGCCAGTCGAACGCAGGGGGCTACCAACAATGAGCAGTTCTTC.

This clonotype showed up many times. The chain uses TRBV6-5 and TRBJ1-1; D remains unclear. The CDR3 covers 12 residues. Trimming left V 4 bases short and J 8 bases short, with 11 bases between. From germline, CDR1 is MNHEY and CDR2 SVGAGI. This chain's CDR3 is CASSSLGMEAFF. DNA of the CDR3: TGTGCCAGCAGTTCACTCGGAATGGAAGCTTTCTTT.

This clonotype was observed many times. The chain uses TRBV20-1 and TRBJ1-1, with 11 bases matching TRBD1. CDR3 length: 14 residues. From germline, CDR1 is DFQATT and CDR2 SNEGSKA (reference sequence). J lost 5 bases, V lost 3 bases, and 5 bases had no gene match. CDR3 in DNA: TGCAGTGCTAGGGACAGGGGGCGGAAAACTGAAGCTTTCTTT. Protein sequence: CSARDRGRKTEAFF.

This clonotype was counted a few times. The chain is built from TRBV6-4 and TRBJ2-6; D gene uncertain. The CDR3 is 14 residues long. Trimming left V 4 bases short and J 4 bases short, with 8 bases between. The germline CDR1 and CDR2 sequences are MRHNA and SNTAGT. The CDR3 DNA follows: TGTGCCAGCAGTGTGGAAGGGGGGGCCAACGTCCTGACTTTC. Translated, it gives CASSVEGGANVLTF.

This clonotype was seen at least ten times. This chain connects TRBV19 to TRBJ1-5; 7 bases are a match to TRBD1. Germline assignment: CDR1 LNHDA and CDR2 SQIVND (reference sequence). The CDR3 consists of 15 residues. J was trimmed by 3 bases and V by 6 bases; bases with no gene match: 8. The CDR3 loop reads CASRGTAAPNQPQHF. The DNA for the CDR3 is TGTGCCAGTAGGGGGACAGCCGCCCCCAATCAGCCCCAGCATTTT.

This clonotype occurred many times. This chain connects TRBV20-1 to TRBJ1-2; D is unresolved. Germline assignment: CDR1 DFQATT and CDR2 SNEGSKA (reference sequence). The CDR3 spans 14 residues. V dropped 0 bases and J dropped 3 bases, with 11 bases sitting between them. CDR3 nucleotides: TGCAGTGCTAGAGATTGGGAGGGCGACTATGGCTACACCTTC. It specifies CSARDWEGDYGYTF.

The J gene is TRBJ2-1, the V gene TRBV20-1; 7 nucleotides agree with TRBD2. Trimming at V came to 6 bases and at J to 4 bases, leaving 12 bases not matched to a gene. This CDR3 region has 15 residues. Germline lookup yields CDR1 DFQATT and CDR2 SNEGSKA (reference sequence). The chain's CDR3 is CSALGLDPQYNEQFF. The CDR3 DNA reads TGCAGTGCCCTCGGACTAGATCCTCAATACAATGAGCAGTTCTTC.

Turning to this clonotype: A much larger clonotype is one base distant, so this may be a read error. This chain joins TRBV5-1 and TRBJ1-6; 8 bases match TRBD1. CDR3 size: 19 residues. Germline CDR1 reads SGHRS; CDR2 reads YFSETQ. As DNA, the CDR3 is TGCGCCAGCAGCTACGGACAGGGATGGGATGAAGCCTATAATTCACCCCTCAACTTT. Translating it yields CASSYGQGWDEAYNSPLNF. The full variable domain, rest sourced from reference TRBV5-1 and TRBJ1-6, is KAGVTQTPRYLIKTRGQQVTLSCSPISGHRSVSWYQQTPGQGLQFLFEYFSETQRNKGNFPGRFSGRQFSNSRSEMNVSTLELGDSALYLCASSYGQGWDEAYNSPLNFGNGTRLTVT.

This clonotype was seen at least ten times. The genes are TRBV7-2 and TRBJ1-6; TRBD1 is a possible D gene (5 bases). V was shortened by 4 bases and J by 8 bases, with 15 bases between the two germline ends. In germline, CDR1 is SGHTA, CDR2 FQGNSA. CDR3 length: 15 amino acids. Here the CDR3 DNA reads TGTGCCAGCAGCTCACGGCAGGGCTTGGATTCACCCCTCCACTTT. Its translation: CASSSRQGLDSPLHF.

The chain recombines TRBV11-2 with TRBJ1-6; TRBD1 aligns across 7 bases. The CDR3 is 16 amino acids. The germline gives CDR1 SGHAT, CDR2 FQNNGV. V lost 3 bases, J lost 7 bases, and 9 bases stayed unmatched. The chain's CDR3 is CASSFNRGSRNSPLHF. In DNA form, the CDR3 reads TGTGCCAGCAGCTTCAACAGGGGAAGTAGAAATTCACCCCTCCACTTT.

This clonotype has at least ten counts. The rearrangement links TRBV6-5 to TRBJ2-5; the D is unclear. This CDR3 comprises 12 residues. Germline CDR1 reads MNHEY; CDR2 reads SVGAGI. Trimming removed 2 bases at V and 11 bases at J, with 12 bases between. The CDR3 nucleotides read TGTGCCAGCAGTTACCGTGGTGATCAGCAGTACTTC. Amino acid sequence: CASSYRGDQQYF.